This section outlines one TCR beta chain sequence together with its context. Sequencing was performed with immunoSEQ multiplex PCR; in TCRdb, only in-frame clones are kept and a portion is missing. Altogether a few hundred thousand clones are present, 84% being singletons, with the ten largest covering more than 1.5%. The entry originates in a study of blood T cell repertoires in COVID-19. The germline V gene has CDR1 KGHDR and CDR2 SFDVKD. Trimming removed 1 base from V and 6 bases from J; junction bases left unmatched: 13. The CDR3 has 18 amino acids. The chain uses TRBV24-1 and TRBJ2-3; 9 bases are shared with TRBD2. The sample consisted of peripheral blood. The receptor's source is a woman in her 40s who had recovered from COVID-19. In DNA form, the CDR3 reads TGTGCCACCAGTGATTTTGGGGCAGGCGGGGGGGCCAGGGATACGCAGTATTTT. As protein: CATSDFGAGGGARDTQYF.